This TCR beta chain was obtained from a study of T cell repertoires in cytomegalovirus infection. The CDR3 sequence is 18 residues long. Germline-derived CDR1 and CDR2 are SGHTA and FQGNSA. Trimming left V 4 bases short and J 0 bases short, with 16 bases between. TCRdb itself ran the reads through MiXCR, one entry per CDR3 protein. Of 250,000 to 300,000 distinct CDR3 sequences in the sample, about 25% were seen once. The table lists this clonotype with many counts. The chain couples TRBV7-2 to TRBJ2-6; tentative D call: TRBD2 (7 bases). The specimen was PBMCs. This clonotype was obtained from a human donor in good health (CMV status not recorded). Some clones in this sample may be carry-over from other donors' samples. In DNA, the CDR3 is TGTGCCAGCAGCTGGGGAGGGGGGCTAGGCTCTGGGGCCAACGTCCTGACTTTC. It is translated as CASSWGGGLGSGANVLTF.